The 5 T cell receptor beta chains listed next were all sequenced from one sample in a study of shared clonotypes between healthy human individuals. TCRdb's table, derived via immunoSEQ multiplex PCR, lists solely in-frame clones and lacks some. The profile covers 2,100,000 or so clones, with under 97% appearing a single time and approximately 0.13% taken by the ten largest. The sequencing input was naive CD4+ T cells sorted from blood. Subset defined: CD45RA+ positively selected. These TCRs come from a young man in good health.

The rearrangement uses TRBV6-6 and TRBJ1-4, with 11 nucleotides matching TRBD1. Germline loops: CDR1 MNHNY, CDR2 SVGAGI (reference sequence). The CDR3 is 16 amino acids. V was clipped by 2 bases and J by 8 bases; unmatched bases: 7. For the CDR3, the DNA is TGTGCCAGCAGTTACGGCCCGGGACAGGGGGGCGAAAAACTGTTTTTT. Translation gives CASSYGPGQGGEKLFF.

The chain is built from TRBV7-2 and TRBJ2-1; 13 positions agree with TRBD2. The CDR3 consists of 13 residues. V lost 5 bases, J lost 10 bases, and 2 bases stayed unmatched. The germline gives CDR1 SGHTA, CDR2 FQGNSA. DNA of the CDR3: TGTGCCAGCAGCGGACTAGCGGGAGAAGAGCAGTTCTTC. This gives the protein CASSGLAGEEQFF.

J is TRBJ2-3 and V is TRBV6-6, with TRBD2 identical over 10 bases. The V and J ends lost 6 bases and 4 bases, in that order; junction bases with no gene match: 10. The CDR3 contains 16 residues. Per germline, CDR1 MNHNY and CDR2 SVGAGI (reference sequence). The CDR3 here is CASSQREGLGADTQYF. The DNA of the CDR3 is TGTGCCAGCAGCCAGCGGGAGGGCCTTGGGGCAGATACGCAGTATTTT.

CDR3 in DNA: TGTGCCTGGAGTGTACAACCCGGGGGCACGCAGTATTTT. It encodes CAWSVQPGGTQYF. The J gene is TRBJ2-3, the V gene TRBV30, with D perhaps assigned TRBD1 or TRBD2 (6 bases each). Looked up from germline, CDR1 is GTSNPN and CDR2 is SVGIG (reference sequence). The CDR3 extends over 13 amino acids. The V and J ends lost 0 bases and 9 bases respectively, with 13 bases between them.

The chain recombines TRBV6-4 with TRBJ1-1; 7 bases match TRBD1. Germline V gives CDR1 MRHNA, CDR2 SNTAGT. The V gene end was trimmed by 7 bases and the J gene end by 3 bases; junction bases not matched to a gene: 8. The CDR3 has 14 amino acids. The CDR3 nucleotides read TGTGCCAGCAATATATTACAGGGGTACACTGAAGCTTTCTTT. Its translation: CASNILQGYTEAFF.